This T cell receptor beta chain stems from a study of blood T cell repertoires in COVID-19. The CDR3 runs to 15 residues. Looked up from germline, CDR1 is MNHEY and CDR2 is SVGAGI. In regard to this clone: An end of the junction does not agree with germline; a read error may underlie this.

Some clones are missing from TCRdb's copy, which holds only in-frame ones; the method was immunoSEQ multiplex PCR. The sample has 130,000 to 150,000 clones; approximately 80% are singletons. Input material: peripheral blood. The genes are TRBV6-5 and TRBJ2-5, with TRBD2 matching 9 bases. The receptor comes from a man aged 60 to 75 with active or convalescent COVID-19. CDR3 sequence reads: CASSWRGRALETQYF. CDR3 DNA sequence: TGTGCCAGTAGTTGGCGCGGGAGGGCATTGGAGACCCAGTACTTC.